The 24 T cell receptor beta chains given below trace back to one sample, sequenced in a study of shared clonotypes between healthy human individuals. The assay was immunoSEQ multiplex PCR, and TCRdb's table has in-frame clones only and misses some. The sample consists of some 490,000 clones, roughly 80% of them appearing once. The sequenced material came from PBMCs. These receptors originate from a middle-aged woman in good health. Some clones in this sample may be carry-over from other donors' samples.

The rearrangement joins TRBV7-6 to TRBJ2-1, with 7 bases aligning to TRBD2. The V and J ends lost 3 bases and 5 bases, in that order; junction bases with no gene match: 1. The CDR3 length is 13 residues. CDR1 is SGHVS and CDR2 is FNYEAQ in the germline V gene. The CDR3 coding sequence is TGTGCCAGCAGCTTGGGACTACACAATGAGCAGTTCTTC. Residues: CASSLGLHNEQFF.

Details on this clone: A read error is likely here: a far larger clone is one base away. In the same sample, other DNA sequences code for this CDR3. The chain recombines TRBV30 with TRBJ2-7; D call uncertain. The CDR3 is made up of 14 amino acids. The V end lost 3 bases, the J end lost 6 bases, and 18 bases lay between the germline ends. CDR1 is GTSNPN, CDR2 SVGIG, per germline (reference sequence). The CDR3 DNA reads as TGTGCCTGGAGGGGTCCTCCAGGTGGCCGCGAGCAGTACTTC. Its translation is CAWRGPPGGREQYF.

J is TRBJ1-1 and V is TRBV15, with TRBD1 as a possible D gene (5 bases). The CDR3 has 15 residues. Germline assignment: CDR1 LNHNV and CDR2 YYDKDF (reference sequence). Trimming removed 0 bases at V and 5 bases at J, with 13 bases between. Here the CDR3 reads CATSRERGVLTEAFF. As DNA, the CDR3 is TGTGCCACCAGCAGAGAGCGGGGGGTTTTGACTGAAGCTTTCTTT.

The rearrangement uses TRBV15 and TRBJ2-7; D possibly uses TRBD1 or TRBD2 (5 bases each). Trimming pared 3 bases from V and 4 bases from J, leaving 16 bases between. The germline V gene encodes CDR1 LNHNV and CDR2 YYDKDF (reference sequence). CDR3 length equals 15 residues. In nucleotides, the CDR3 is TGTGCCACCAGCAGTGAACCGGGACGAGGTTACGAGCAGTACTTC. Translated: CATSSEPGRGYEQYF.

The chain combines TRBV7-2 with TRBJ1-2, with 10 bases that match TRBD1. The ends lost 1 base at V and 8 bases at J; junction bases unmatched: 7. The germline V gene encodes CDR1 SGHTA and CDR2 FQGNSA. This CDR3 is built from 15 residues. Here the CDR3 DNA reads TGTGCCAGCAGCTTAGGAAGACAGGGGGCGGGAGGCTACACCTTC. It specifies CASSLGRQGAGGYTF.

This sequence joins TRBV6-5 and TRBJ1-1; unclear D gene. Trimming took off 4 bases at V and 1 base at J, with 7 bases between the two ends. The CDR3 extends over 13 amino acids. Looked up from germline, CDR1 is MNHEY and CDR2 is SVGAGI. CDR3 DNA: TGTGCCAGCAGTTTCAACAGGAACACTGAAGCTTTCTTT. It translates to CASSFNRNTEAFF.

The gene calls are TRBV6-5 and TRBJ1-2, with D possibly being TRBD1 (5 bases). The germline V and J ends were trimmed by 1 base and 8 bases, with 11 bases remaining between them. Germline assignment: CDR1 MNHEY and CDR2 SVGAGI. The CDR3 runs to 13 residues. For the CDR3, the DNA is TGTGCCAGCAGTTACTGGCAGGGCTCGGGCTACACCTTC. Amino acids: CASSYWQGSGYTF.

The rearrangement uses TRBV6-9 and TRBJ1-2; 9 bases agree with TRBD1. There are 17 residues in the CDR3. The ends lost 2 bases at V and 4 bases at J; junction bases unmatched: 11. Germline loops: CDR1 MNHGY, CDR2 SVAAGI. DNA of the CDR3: TGTGCCAGCAGTTATCCCGACGGACAGGGGTCCGCCTATGGCTACACCTTC. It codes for CASSYPDGQGSAYGYTF.

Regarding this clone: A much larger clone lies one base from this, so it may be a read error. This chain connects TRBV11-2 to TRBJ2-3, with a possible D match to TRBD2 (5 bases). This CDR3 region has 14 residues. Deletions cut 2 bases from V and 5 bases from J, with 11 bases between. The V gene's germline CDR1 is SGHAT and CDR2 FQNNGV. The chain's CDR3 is CASSLSTAGDTQYF. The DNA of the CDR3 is TGTGCCAGCAGCTTATCAACGGCGGGAGATACGCAGTATTTT.

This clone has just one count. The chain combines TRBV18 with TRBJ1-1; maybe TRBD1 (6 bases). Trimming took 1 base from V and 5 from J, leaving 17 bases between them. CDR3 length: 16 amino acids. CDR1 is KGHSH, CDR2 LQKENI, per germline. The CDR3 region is CASSPLGGGLRTEAFF. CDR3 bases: TGTGCCAGCTCACCACTTGGCGGGGGGCTTAGGACTGAAGCTTTCTTT.

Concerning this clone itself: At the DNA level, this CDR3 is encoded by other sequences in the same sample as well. The CDR3 DNA sequence: TGTGCCTGGAGCCCTGGACTAGCTGAAGAGACCCAGTACTTC. This codes for CAWSPGLAEETQYF. The rearrangement uses TRBV30 and TRBJ2-5; TRBD2 matches at 8 bases. Germline V gene lookup returns CDR1 GTSNPN and CDR2 SVGIG (reference sequence). This CDR3 has 14 amino acids. The ends lost 3 bases at V and 3 bases at J; junction bases unmatched: 6.

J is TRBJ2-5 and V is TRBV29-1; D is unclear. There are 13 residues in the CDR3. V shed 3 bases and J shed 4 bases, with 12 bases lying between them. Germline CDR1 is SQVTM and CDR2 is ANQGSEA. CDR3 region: CSVDQTFGETQYF. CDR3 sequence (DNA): TGCAGCGTTGATCAGACGTTTGGAGAGACCCAGTACTTC.

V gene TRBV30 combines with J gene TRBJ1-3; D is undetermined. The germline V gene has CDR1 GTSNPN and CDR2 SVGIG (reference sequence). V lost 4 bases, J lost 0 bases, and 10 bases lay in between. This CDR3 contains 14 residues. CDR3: CAWNLRRSGNTIYF. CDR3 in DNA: TGTGCCTGGAACCTCAGGCGCTCTGGAAACACCATATATTTT.

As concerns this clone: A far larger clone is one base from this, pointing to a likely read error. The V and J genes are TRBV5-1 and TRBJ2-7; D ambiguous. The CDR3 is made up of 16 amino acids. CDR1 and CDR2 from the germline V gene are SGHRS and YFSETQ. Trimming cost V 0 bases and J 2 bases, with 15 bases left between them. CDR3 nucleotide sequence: TGCGCCAGCAGCTTGGTCCCGGTACTTTTAGCCTACGAGCAGTACTTC. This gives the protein CASSLVPVLLAYEQYF. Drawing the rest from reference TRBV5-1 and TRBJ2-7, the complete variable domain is KAGVTQTPRYLIKTRGQQVTLSCSPISGHRSVSWYQQTPGQGLQFLFEYFSETQRNKGNFPGRFSGRQFSNSRSEMNVSTLELGDSALYLCASSLVPVLLAYEQYFGPGTRLTVT.

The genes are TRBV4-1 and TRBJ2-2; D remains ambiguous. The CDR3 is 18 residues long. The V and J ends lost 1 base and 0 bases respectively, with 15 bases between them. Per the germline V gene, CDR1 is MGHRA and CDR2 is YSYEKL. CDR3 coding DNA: TGCGCCAGCAGCCAAGTTTTCAGGACGGAAACGAACACCGGGGAGCTGTTTTTT. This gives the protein CASSQVFRTETNTGELFF.

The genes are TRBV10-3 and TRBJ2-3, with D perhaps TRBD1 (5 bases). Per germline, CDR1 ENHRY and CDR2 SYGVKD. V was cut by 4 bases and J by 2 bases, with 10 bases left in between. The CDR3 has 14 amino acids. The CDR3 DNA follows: TGTGCCATCAGTGTCGACAGTTCCACAGATACGCAGTATTTT. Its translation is CAISVDSSTDTQYF.

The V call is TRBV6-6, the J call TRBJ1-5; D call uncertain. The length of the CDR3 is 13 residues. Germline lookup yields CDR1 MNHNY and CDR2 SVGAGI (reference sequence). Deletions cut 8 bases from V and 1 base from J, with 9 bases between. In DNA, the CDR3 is TGTGCCAGCGCCCCTGCGAGCAATCAGCCCCAGCATTTT. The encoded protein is CASAPASNQPQHF.

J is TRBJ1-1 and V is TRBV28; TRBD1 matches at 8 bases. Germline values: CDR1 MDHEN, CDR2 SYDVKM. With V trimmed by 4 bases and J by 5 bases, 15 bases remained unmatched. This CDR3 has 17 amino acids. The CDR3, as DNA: TGTGCCAGCAGTTCCTACTGGACAGGGAACCTTAGAACTGAAGCTTTCTTT. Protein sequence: CASSSYWTGNLRTEAFF.

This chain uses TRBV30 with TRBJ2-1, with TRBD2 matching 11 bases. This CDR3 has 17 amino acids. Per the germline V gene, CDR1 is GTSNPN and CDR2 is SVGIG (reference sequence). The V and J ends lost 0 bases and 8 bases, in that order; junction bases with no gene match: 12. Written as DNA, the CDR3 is TGTGCCTGGAGTGTCGGGCTAGCGGGAGGCCGAGGTGATGAGCAGTTCTTC. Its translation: CAWSVGLAGGRGDEQFF.

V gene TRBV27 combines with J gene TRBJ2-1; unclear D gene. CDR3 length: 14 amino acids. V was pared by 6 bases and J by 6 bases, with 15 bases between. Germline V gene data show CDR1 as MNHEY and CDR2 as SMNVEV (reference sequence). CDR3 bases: TGTGCCAGCAGACCCCTTGGGGTGGTCAATGAGCAGTTCTTC. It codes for CASRPLGVVNEQFF.

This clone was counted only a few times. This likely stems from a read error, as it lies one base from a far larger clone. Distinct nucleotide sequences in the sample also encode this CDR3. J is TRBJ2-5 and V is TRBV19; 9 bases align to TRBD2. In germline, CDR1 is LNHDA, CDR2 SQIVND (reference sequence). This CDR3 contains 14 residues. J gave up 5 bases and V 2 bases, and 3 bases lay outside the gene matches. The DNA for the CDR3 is TGTGCCAGTAGTATACTAGCGGGAAGGGAGACCCAGTACTTC. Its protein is CASSILAGRETQYF.

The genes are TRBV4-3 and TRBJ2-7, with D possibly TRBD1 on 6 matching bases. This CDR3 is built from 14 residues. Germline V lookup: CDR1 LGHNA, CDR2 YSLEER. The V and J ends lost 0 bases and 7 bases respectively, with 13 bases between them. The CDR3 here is CASSQDWTVREQYF. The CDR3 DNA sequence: TGCGCCAGCAGCCAAGATTGGACAGTCCGTGAGCAGTACTTC.

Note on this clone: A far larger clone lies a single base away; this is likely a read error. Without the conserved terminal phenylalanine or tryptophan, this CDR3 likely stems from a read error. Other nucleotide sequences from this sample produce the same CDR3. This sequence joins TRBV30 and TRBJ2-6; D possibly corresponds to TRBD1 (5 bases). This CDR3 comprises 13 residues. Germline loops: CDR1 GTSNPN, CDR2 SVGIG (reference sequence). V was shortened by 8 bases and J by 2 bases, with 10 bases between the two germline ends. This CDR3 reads CAGRGAGANVLTL. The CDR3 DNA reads TGTGCCGGAAGGGGTGCTGGGGCCAACGTCCTGACTTTA.

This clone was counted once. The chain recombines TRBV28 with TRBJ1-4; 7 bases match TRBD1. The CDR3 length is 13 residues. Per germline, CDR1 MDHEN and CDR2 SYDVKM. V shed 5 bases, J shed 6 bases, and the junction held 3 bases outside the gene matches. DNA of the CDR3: TGTGCCAGCAGTCCCACAGGGGATGAAAAACTGTTTTTT. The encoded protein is CASSPTGDEKLFF. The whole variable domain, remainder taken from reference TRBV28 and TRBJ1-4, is DVKVTQSSRYLVKRTGEKVFLECVQDMDHENMFWYRQDPGLGLRLIYFSYDVKMKEKGDIPEGYSVSREKKERFSLILESASTNQTSMYLCASSPTGDEKLFFGSGTQLSVL.